The 8 T cell receptor beta chains listed next were all sequenced from one sample in a study of cytomegalovirus exposure and HLA in healthy donors. Measured with immunoSEQ multiplex PCR; TCRdb has only the in-frame clones, and not every one. Counted here are 150,000 to 200,000 clones, 88% occurring once; the ten biggest clones make up about 2.7%. Sequencing used PBMCs. The source is a man younger than 35 in good health and CMV-seronegative.

V usage is TRBV7-8 and J usage is TRBJ1-4, with D perhaps matching TRBD1 (5 bases). Per germline, CDR1 SGHVS and CDR2 FQNEAQ. Trimming pared 1 base from V and 8 bases from J, leaving 20 bases between. The CDR3 covers 17 residues. The CDR3 sequence is CASSLGGLGQNKEKLFF. Here the CDR3 DNA reads TGTGCCAGCAGCTTAGGGGGTTTGGGGCAAAACAAGGAAAAACTGTTTTTT.

The chain uses TRBV27 and TRBJ1-2; D possibly corresponds to TRBD1 (6 bases). V was shortened by 6 bases and J by 7 bases, with 21 bases between the two germline ends. CDR1 and CDR2 (germline): MNHEY, SMNVEV (reference sequence). This CDR3 comprises 15 residues. The CDR3 sequence is CASSWSRGTLLGYTF. CDR3 coding DNA: TGTGCCAGCAGCTGGAGTAGGGGGACCTTACTTGGCTACACCTTC.

This chain links TRBV28 with TRBJ2-7, with TRBD2 identical over 7 bases. The V gene's germline CDR1 is MDHEN and CDR2 SYDVKM. This CDR3 contains 12 residues. Trimming removed 8 bases from V and 7 bases from J; junction bases left unmatched: 8. CDR3 DNA: TGTGCCAGCGAGACGCAGGGAGGGGAGCAGTACGTC. Encoded protein: CASETQGGEQYV.

V is TRBV2 and J is TRBJ2-5; the D gene is possibly TRBD2 (6 bases). Trimming stripped 5 bases from V and 3 bases from J, with 13 bases between. CDR3 size: 14 residues. Germline-derived CDR1 and CDR2 are SNHLY and FYNNEI. CDR3 nucleotide sequence: TGTGCCAGCAGTAGGGGACTTAAGGAAGAGACCCAGTACTTC. It translates to CASSRGLKEETQYF.

The genes are TRBV11-2 and TRBJ1-4; 8 bases are shared with TRBD1. CDR1 and CDR2 (germline): SGHAT, FQNNGV. V shed 5 bases and J 8 bases; nucleotides not matched to a gene: 13. This CDR3 is 16 amino acids long. The chain's CDR3 is CASSTRQGFDPEKLFF. For the CDR3, the DNA is TGTGCCAGCAGCACGCGACAGGGGTTTGACCCCGAAAAACTGTTTTTT.

The CDR3 DNA sequence: TGCGCCAGCACTGGACTAGGACAGGGGTTCACCGGGGAGCTGTTTTTT. Protein sequence: CASTGLGQGFTGELFF. The J gene is TRBJ2-2, the V gene TRBV5-1, with 9 bases lining up with TRBD1. The CDR3 is made up of 16 amino acids. The V gene's germline CDR1 is SGHRS and CDR2 YFSETQ. With V trimmed by 6 bases and J by 4 bases, 10 bases remained unmatched.

V usage is TRBV4-1 and J usage is TRBJ1-2; D is unresolved. Germline CDR1 and CDR2: MGHRA and YSYEKL. V lost 1 base and J lost 2, with 5 bases in between. The CDR3 extends over 13 amino acids. Here the CDR3 reads CASSQGQNYGYTF. CDR3 DNA: TGCGCCAGCAGCCAAGGGCAGAACTATGGCTACACCTTC.

This clone appeared once. The rearrangement links TRBV2 to TRBJ2-2, with D unresolved. In germline, CDR1 is SNHLY, CDR2 FYNNEI. Between the trimmed V and J ends, which lost 4 bases and 1 base, there was a span of 7 bases. The CDR3 is made up of 14 amino acids. The CDR3 reads CASSGRVNTGELFF. In DNA, the CDR3 is TGTGCCAGCAGTGGACGGGTGAACACCGGGGAGCTGTTTTTT.